Each of the 18 T cell receptor beta chains below was sequenced from the same sample in a study of STAT3 mutations in large granular lymphocyte leukemia. Here immunoSEQ multiplex PCR was the method, and the copy in TCRdb shows in-frame clones only, minus some. This table holds some 2,000 clones, over 50% found once. Study-level results: Every T-LGLL patient had at least one immunodominant TCRbeta clonotype.

For these receptors, no antigen is known. Source material: peripheral blood mononuclear cells. The receptors here all came from a man aged 55-75 years with T-cell large granular lymphocyte leukemia. Some clones in this sample may be carry-over from other donors' samples.

The J gene is TRBJ2-5, the V gene TRBV29-1, with 13 nucleotides matching TRBD2. Germline values: CDR1 SQVTM, CDR2 ANQGSEA. V dropped 6 bases and J dropped 3; count of bases not matched to a gene: 7. The CDR3 is 15 residues long. CDR3: CSVVPGTSGEETQYF. For the CDR3, the DNA is TGCAGCGTGGTTCCAGGGACTAGCGGGGAAGAGACCCAGTACTTC.

The CDR3 sequence is CASSHAGSSEQYF. The CDR3 DNA reads as TGCGCCAGCAGCCATGCAGGAAGCTCCGAGCAGTACTTC. V is TRBV4-3 and J is TRBJ2-7; D gene ambiguous. The CDR3 has 13 residues. V shed 3 bases and J shed 6 bases, with 12 bases lying between them. The germline V gene has CDR1 LGHNA and CDR2 YSLEER.

This chain links TRBV5-1 with TRBJ2-2; D not certain. Germline V gene lookup returns CDR1 SGHRS and CDR2 YFSETQ. The CDR3 sequence is 13 residues long. The V gene lost 5 bases and the J gene lost 3 bases, with 8 bases spanning the gap. In DNA, the CDR3 is TGCGCCAGCAGACAGACGGACACCGGGGAGCTGTTTTTT. Translating it yields CASRQTDTGELFF.

This chain joins TRBV5-1 and TRBJ2-7, with TRBD1 as a possible D gene (6 bases). V was trimmed by 5 bases and J by 4 bases, leaving 19 bases between them. The length of the CDR3 is 15 residues. Germline CDR1 reads SGHRS; CDR2 reads YFSETQ. The CDR3, as DNA: TGCGCCAGCAGTAGGAACAGGGTTGGCCTTTACGAGCAGTACTTC. Its translation is CASSRNRVGLYEQYF.

By frequency in the sample, this clone is hyperexpanded (1% or more). The chain employs TRBV4-3 and TRBJ2-2; D not resolved. This CDR3 has 12 residues. V lost 6 bases and J 5 bases, leaving 7 bases between the germline ends. In germline, CDR1 is LGHNA, CDR2 YSLEER. The CDR3 DNA is TGCGCCAGCAGTTTAGGGACCGGGGAGCTGTTTTTT. Protein: CASSLGTGELFF.

The chain carries TRBV30 and TRBJ1-1, with no clear D. The CDR3 spans 13 residues. Trimming cost V 5 bases and J 9 bases, with 19 bases left between them. Germline values: CDR1 GTSNPN, CDR2 SVGIG (reference sequence). CDR3 sequence (DNA): TGTGCCTGGCAGGTTGCGGCTTTAGGGAAAGCTTTCTTT. As protein: CAWQVAALGKAFF. The full variable domain, completed using reference TRBV30 and TRBJ1-1, is SQTIHQWPATLVQPVGSPLSLECTVEGTSNPNLYWYRQAAGRGLQLLFYSVGIGQISSEVPQNLSASRPQDRQFILSSKKLLLSDSGFYLCAWQVAALGKAFFGQGTRLTVV.

The chain combines TRBV4-2 with TRBJ2-5; D is ambiguous. The CDR3 loop spans 14 amino acids. Per germline, CDR1 LGHNA and CDR2 YNFKEQ. The V gene lost 5 bases and the J gene lost 5 bases, with 15 bases spanning the gap. The CDR3 loop is CASSSGHLDETQYF. The CDR3 nucleotides read TGTGCCAGCAGCTCTGGGCACCTAGACGAGACCCAGTACTTC.

V gene TRBV5-1 combines with J gene TRBJ2-4; D unclear. Deletions cut 0 bases from V and 8 bases from J, with 15 bases between. Germline lookup yields CDR1 SGHRS and CDR2 YFSETQ. This CDR3 spans 15 amino acids. CDR3 coding DNA: TGCGCCAGCAGCTTGGAAGGGTGGGGAACTGACATTCAGTACTTC. Protein product: CASSLEGWGTDIQYF.

This clone was counted once. The chain has TRBV5-4 and TRBJ2-1, with D perhaps matching TRBD1 or TRBD2 (5 bases each). The CDR3 length is 15 residues. Germline CDR1 and CDR2: SGHNT and YYREEE (reference sequence). With 0 bases removed from V and 1 base from J, the gap between germline ends came to 8 bases. CDR3 protein: CASSLAWGSYNEQFF. Written as DNA, the CDR3 is TGTGCCAGCAGCTTGGCCTGGGGGTCCTACAATGAGCAGTTCTTC.

This rearrangement joins TRBV5-4 to TRBJ2-5, with 8 bases matching TRBD1. The V gene end was trimmed by 0 bases and the J gene end by 2 bases; junction bases not matched to a gene: 6. The CDR3 is made up of 16 amino acids. Germline loops: CDR1 SGHNT, CDR2 YYREEE (reference sequence). The CDR3 nucleotides read TGTGCCAGCAGCTTGGACTGGACAGGGCGGCAAGAGACCCAGTACTTC. It translates to CASSLDWTGRQETQYF. The full variable domain, rest sourced from reference TRBV5-4 and TRBJ2-5, is ETGVTQSPTHLIKTRGQQVTLRCSSQSGHNTVSWYQQALGQGPQFIFQYYREEENGRGNFPPRFSGLQFPNYSSELNVNALELDDSALYLCASSLDWTGRQETQYFGPGTRLLVL.

The rearrangement joins TRBV7-9 to TRBJ1-2, with a possible D match to TRBD1 (5 bases). Germline assignment: CDR1 SEHNR and CDR2 FQNEAQ (reference sequence). Trimming pared 5 bases from V and 3 bases from J, leaving 7 bases between. This CDR3 is 12 amino acids long. CDR3 protein: CASSGGDYGYTF. The CDR3 bases are TGTGCCAGCAGCGGGGGTGACTATGGCTACACCTTC. The variable domain in full, with the rest retrieved from reference TRBV7-9 and TRBJ1-2, is DTGVSQNPRHKITKRGQNVTFRCDPISEHNRLYWYRQTLGQGPEFLTYFQNEAQLEKSRLLSDRFSAERPKGSFSTLEIQRTEQGDSAMYLCASSGGDYGYTFGSGTRLTVV.

The V gene is TRBV4-2, the J gene TRBJ2-7; D is undetermined. CDR1 is LGHNA and CDR2 is YNFKEQ in the germline V gene. The CDR3 length is 14 residues. Trimming pared 4 bases from V and 0 bases from J, leaving 10 bases between. The CDR3: CASSPDTPSYEQYF. CDR3 in DNA: TGTGCCAGCAGCCCAGACACTCCCTCCTACGAGCAGTACTTC.

This clone was picked up a small number of times. V usage is TRBV7-8 and J usage is TRBJ1-6; no firm D call. Looked up from germline, CDR1 is SGHVS and CDR2 is FQNEAQ. This CDR3 has 12 amino acids. V lost 2 bases, J lost 11 bases, and 7 bases lay in between. CDR3 loop: CASSLKAPPLHF. In nucleotides, the CDR3 is TGTGCCAGCAGCTTAAAGGCTCCACCCCTCCACTTT. Complete variable domain (other parts from reference TRBV7-8 and TRBJ1-6): GAGVSQSPRYKVAKRGQDVALRCDPISGHVSLFWYQQALGQGPEFLTYFQNEAQLDKSGLPSDRFFAERPEGSVSTLKIQRTQQEDSAVYLCASSLKAPPLHFGNGTRLTVT.

By sample share, this clone is large (0.1 to 1%). This chain uses TRBV25-1 with TRBJ1-6, with a possible D match to TRBD1 (5 bases). V lost 2 bases to trimming and J lost 4 bases, with 9 bases between them. This CDR3 region has 15 residues. Germline V gene sequence: CDR1 MGHDK, CDR2 SYGVNS. CDR3 loop: CASSERRGYNSPLHF. The DNA for the CDR3 is TGTGCCAGCAGTGAAAGACGGGGGTATAATTCACCCCTCCACTTT.

This clone turned up a few times. The rearrangement uses TRBV18 and TRBJ2-7; the D gene is possibly TRBD1 (6 bases). The V and J ends lost 3 bases and 0 bases respectively, with 9 bases between them. This CDR3 contains 14 residues. Per germline, CDR1 KGHSH and CDR2 LQKENI. This CDR3 reads CASSPNRASYEQYF. The CDR3 DNA reads TGTGCCAGCTCACCCAACAGGGCCTCCTACGAGCAGTACTTC.

The chain links TRBV5-1 to TRBJ1-2; no reliable D call. Trimming took off 4 bases at V and 8 bases at J, with 12 bases between the two ends. The CDR3 has 12 amino acids. Germline-derived CDR1 and CDR2 are SGHRS and YFSETQ. CDR3 bases: TGCGCCAGCAGCGAGCCGTCGGGGGGCTACACCTTC. Its translation is CASSEPSGGYTF.

The chain is built from TRBV15 and TRBJ2-7, with a weak D call TRBD1 (6 bases). Germline V gene sequence: CDR1 LNHNV, CDR2 YYDKDF (reference sequence). The CDR3 is 14 amino acids. Trimming stripped 2 bases from V and 2 bases from J, with 10 bases between. CDR3 loop: CATSRMQGPYEQYF. In DNA form, the CDR3 reads TGTGCCACCAGCAGAATGCAGGGGCCCTACGAGCAGTACTTC.

This chain links TRBV18 with TRBJ2-7; 9 nucleotides line up with TRBD1. This CDR3 region has 15 residues. The J segment lost 5 bases and the V segment lost 4 bases, leaving 9 bases of the junction unmatched. CDR1 is KGHSH, CDR2 LQKENI, per germline. CDR3 loop: CASSLQTGGFHEQYF. CDR3 nucleotides: TGTGCCAGCTCACTTCAGACAGGGGGTTTCCACGAGCAGTACTTC. Full variable domain (remainder filled in from reference TRBV18 and TRBJ2-7): NAGVMQNPRHLVRRRGQEARLRCSPMKGHSHVYWYRQLPEEGLKFMVYLQKENIIDESGMPKERFSAEFPKEGPSILRIQQVVRGDSAAYFCASSLQTGGFHEQYFGPGTRLTVT.